These 28 T cell receptor beta chains came from one sample sequenced in a study of CD8+CD57+ T cells in acquired aplastic anemia. According to the study, genomic DNA was the template for TCR beta VDJ and CDR3 profiling. TCRdb re-called the reads with MiXCR, one entry per CDR3 protein. The table has some 180,000 distinct CDR3 sequences, around 63% seen once. Patients who underwent sequencing had shown CD8+CD57+ cell expansion by flow cytometry. Sequencing input: sorted CD4+, CD8+, or CD8+CD57+ T cells (not recorded which) from PBMCs. These receptors originate from a human donor with aplastic anemia.

This chain joins TRBV2 and TRBJ2-3; TRBD2 aligns across 11 bases. The CDR3 spans 17 residues. CDR1 and CDR2 from the germline V gene are SNHLY and FYNNEI. V dropped 5 bases and J dropped 0; count of bases not matched to a gene: 7. The CDR3 region is CASSSRLAGGSTDTQYF. In DNA form, the CDR3 reads TGTGCCAGCAGTTCAAGGCTAGCGGGGGGCAGCACAGATACGCAGTATTTT.

This chain uses TRBV7-9 with TRBJ1-5; a weak D match, TRBD1 (5 bases). Trimming stripped 3 bases from V and 3 bases from J, with 9 bases between. This CDR3 is 14 amino acids long. In germline, CDR1 is SEHNR, CDR2 FQNEAQ (reference sequence). Written as DNA, the CDR3 is TGTGCCAGCAGCTTGGGGGGGTACAATCAGCCCCAGCATTTT. As protein: CASSLGGYNQPQHF.

The chain is built from TRBV10-1 and TRBJ2-1; 10 positions match TRBD2. The CDR3 has 15 amino acids. Per germline, CDR1 WNHNN and CDR2 SYGVQD (reference sequence). V was clipped by 3 bases and J by 5 bases; unmatched bases: 4. The CDR3 DNA sequence: TGCGCCAGCAGTGACAGGACTAGCGGCAACAATGAGCAGTTCTTC. Encoded protein: CASSDRTSGNNEQFF.

CDR3 coding DNA: TGTGCCATTTTAAGCGGGGACGGGGACAATGAGCAGTTCTTC. This encodes CAILSGDGDNEQFF. The J gene is TRBJ2-1, the V gene TRBV10-3; TRBD2 matches at 7 bases. The CDR3 runs to 14 residues. CDR1 is ENHRY and CDR2 is SYGVKD in the germline V gene. Losses at the gene ends were 9 bases for V and 5 bases for J; bases not matched to a gene: 10.

This clonotype appeared once. The V call is TRBV2, the J call TRBJ2-7; 8 bases are a match to TRBD2. V lost 6 bases, J lost 6 bases, and 7 bases stayed unmatched. The CDR3 extends over 13 amino acids. Germline V lookup: CDR1 SNHLY, CDR2 FYNNEI. The CDR3 DNA is TGTGCCAGCAGGCGGGGGGAACGGGGCGAGCAGTACTTC. Translation: CASRRGERGEQYF. The variable domain in full, completed from reference TRBV2 and TRBJ2-7, reads EPEVTQTPSHQVTQMGQEVILRCVPISNHLYFYWYRQILGQKVEFLVSFYNNEISEKSEIFDDQFSVERPDGSNFTLKIRSTKLEDSAMYFCASRRGERGEQYFGPGTRLTVT.

CDR3 bases: TGCGCCAGCAGCTGGGGGGGGGAGGAGCTCTACGAGCAGTACTTC. This translates into CASSWGGEELYEQYF. The chain uses TRBV5-1 and TRBJ2-7; 7 nucleotides match TRBD2. Germline CDR1 is SGHRS and CDR2 is YFSETQ. Trimming took 3 bases from V and 3 from J; bases not matched to a gene: 9. The CDR3 is 15 residues long.

In DNA form, the CDR3 reads TGTGCCAGCAGTGAAACAGCGGGAGTCGGAGAGACCCAGTACTTC. Its protein is CASSETAGVGETQYF. J is TRBJ2-5 and V is TRBV25-1, with 8 bases aligning to TRBD2. The trim removed 2 bases at V and 4 bases at J, leaving 6 bases unmatched. This CDR3 spans 15 amino acids. Germline V gene sequence: CDR1 MGHDK, CDR2 SYGVNS.

This clonotype showed up many times. V usage is TRBV25-1 and J usage is TRBJ2-1; 7 positions match TRBD1. Germline-derived CDR1 and CDR2 are MGHDK and SYGVNS. This CDR3 is 16 amino acids long. Losses at the gene ends were 4 bases for V and 3 bases for J; bases not matched to a gene: 9. CDR3 sequence reads: CASSVSGTVIYNEQFF. The CDR3 DNA reads as TGTGCCAGCAGTGTTTCCGGGACAGTAATCTACAATGAGCAGTTCTTC.

This clonotype was detected ten times or more. The chain employs TRBV4-1 and TRBJ1-1, with 8 bases lining up with TRBD1. Germline V gene data show CDR1 as MGHRA and CDR2 as YSYEKL. This CDR3 region has 15 residues. The V segment lost 4 bases and the J segment 4 bases; nucleotides outside the gene matches: 8. The CDR3 bases are TGCGCCAGCAGCCCGTTCAGGGGGCCTACCACTGAAGCTTTCTTT. Amino acids: CASSPFRGPTTEAFF.

This clonotype was seen a handful of times. The chain combines TRBV27 with TRBJ2-1; 8 bases align to TRBD2. Germline assignment: CDR1 MNHEY and CDR2 SMNVEV (reference sequence). V gave up 4 bases and J gave up 7 bases; unmatched junction bases: 15. The length of the CDR3 is 17 residues. This CDR3 is CASSSYRGGPTTNEQFF. DNA for the CDR3: TGTGCCAGCAGTTCCTACCGCGGGGGGCCTACTACTAATGAGCAGTTCTTC.

This clonotype has a handful of counts. This CDR3 is CASSPPDRPYEQYF. The CDR3 nucleotides read TGTGCCAGCAGCCCCCCTGACAGGCCCTACGAGCAGTACTTC. The chain has TRBV9 and TRBJ2-7, with D possibly TRBD1 on 6 matching bases. Trimming stripped 4 bases from V and 2 bases from J, with 13 bases between. This CDR3 comprises 14 residues. Looked up from germline, CDR1 is SGDLS and CDR2 is YYNGEE.

The gene calls are TRBV15 and TRBJ2-7; perhaps TRBD2 as D (6 bases). This CDR3 comprises 15 residues. The germline V gene encodes CDR1 LNHNV and CDR2 YYDKDF (reference sequence). With 0 bases removed from V and 3 bases from J, the gap between germline ends came to 12 bases. DNA of the CDR3: TGTGCCACCAGCAGAGATGGTGGGAGGCTCTACGAGCAGTACTTC. Amino acids: CATSRDGGRLYEQYF. Combining the CDR3 with reference TRBV15 and TRBJ2-7 gives the whole variable domain DAMVIQNPRYQVTQFGKPVTLSCSQTLNHNVMYWYQQKSSQAPKLLFHYYDKDFNNEADTPDNFQSRRPNTSFCFLDIRSPGLGDTAMYLCATSRDGGRLYEQYFGPGTRLTVT.

J is TRBJ2-7 and V is TRBV25-1; 10 bases align to TRBD2. From germline, CDR1 is MGHDK and CDR2 SYGVNS. V lost 9 bases to trimming and J lost 7 bases; unmatched junction nucleotides: 3. This CDR3 is built from 11 residues. The CDR3 bases are TGTGCCAGTACTAGCGGGGCGGAGCAGTACTTC. Its translation is CASTSGAEQYF.

This clonotype was seen many times. This CDR3 is CASSFSGGRNEQFF. The CDR3 bases are TGTGCCAGCAGCTTTAGCGGGGGGAGAAATGAGCAGTTCTTC. This chain uses TRBV7-8 with TRBJ2-1; 10 bases match TRBD2. The CDR3 sequence is 14 residues long. Trimming cost V 3 bases and J 7 bases; bases outside gene matches: 3. Per germline, CDR1 SGHVS and CDR2 FQNEAQ.

V is TRBV10-3 and J is TRBJ1-3; TRBD1 agrees at 9 bases. The CDR3 runs to 16 residues. Germline V gene sequence: CDR1 ENHRY, CDR2 SYGVKD. V shed 11 bases, J shed 2 bases, and the junction held 13 bases outside the gene matches. CDR3 protein: CASTIGTGQAGNTIYF. The CDR3 DNA is TGTGCCTCAACAATCGGGACAGGGCAAGCTGGAAACACCATATATTTT.

The gene calls are TRBV7-2 and TRBJ2-1; unclear D gene. The length of the CDR3 is 13 residues. Per the germline V gene, CDR1 is SGHTA and CDR2 is FQGNSA. Trimming stripped 5 bases from V and 6 bases from J, with 11 bases between. The CDR3 protein is CASSVEIANEQFF. The CDR3 bases are TGTGCCAGCAGCGTAGAAATAGCCAATGAGCAGTTCTTC.

This chain joins TRBV2 and TRBJ2-7; D assignment may be TRBD1 or TRBD2 (5 bases each). The CDR3 extends over 14 amino acids. Germline V gene lookup returns CDR1 SNHLY and CDR2 FYNNEI. Trimming cost V 6 bases and J 3 bases, with 15 bases left between them. The CDR3 is CASSVGQSGYEQYF. The CDR3, as DNA: TGTGCCAGCAGCGTGGGGCAAAGCGGCTACGAGCAGTACTTC.

The chain links TRBV27 to TRBJ1-2, with D tentatively TRBD1 (5 bases). The V and J ends lost 6 bases and 0 bases respectively, with 14 bases between them. Germline values: CDR1 MNHEY, CDR2 SMNVEV (reference sequence). This CDR3 is built from 15 residues. Here the CDR3 reads CASRLRVASNYGYTF. The CDR3 bases are TGTGCCAGCAGACTCAGGGTTGCCTCTAACTATGGCTACACCTTC.

This clonotype was seen many times. The chain recombines TRBV6-1 with TRBJ2-1, with D possibly TRBD2 on 7 matching bases. The CDR3 covers 16 residues. Germline CDR1 is MNHNS and CDR2 is SASEGT. Trimming removed 6 bases from V and 4 bases from J, with 19 bases in between. The CDR3 is CASRAWWGGRYNEQFF. The CDR3, as DNA: TGTGCCAGCAGGGCATGGTGGGGGGGCCGGTACAATGAGCAGTTCTTC.

CDR3 sequence: CASSLTGTSIYEQYF. In DNA, the CDR3 is TGTGCCAGCAGCTTAACCGGGACTAGTATCTACGAGCAGTACTTC. This chain joins TRBV7-9 and TRBJ2-7, with 8 bases lining up with TRBD2. The J segment lost 3 bases and the V segment lost 2 bases, leaving 6 bases of the junction unmatched. Germline CDR1 SEHNR, CDR2 FQNEAQ (reference sequence). The CDR3 extends over 15 amino acids.

This clonotype was seen just once. The chain carries TRBV19 and TRBJ1-2, with a weak D call TRBD1 (5 bases). The CDR3 sequence is 13 residues long. CDR1 is LNHDA, CDR2 SQIVND, per germline (reference sequence). With 3 bases removed from V and 8 bases from J, the gap between germline ends came to 13 bases. The CDR3 sequence: CASSMLGVEGYTF. The CDR3 DNA is TGTGCCAGTAGTATGTTAGGGGTGGAGGGCTACACCTTC.

The genes are TRBV5-1 and TRBJ2-1, with D perhaps TRBD1 (6 bases). The length of the CDR3 is 14 residues. CDR1 and CDR2 from the germline V gene are SGHRS and YFSETQ. V was clipped by 0 bases and J by 9 bases, with 13 bases between them. The CDR3 nucleotides are TGCGCCAGCAGCTTGGGGACAGAGATTGGTGAGCAGTTCTTC. It specifies CASSLGTEIGEQFF.

The table lists this clonotype with many counts. The rearrangement joins TRBV27 to TRBJ2-7, with no clear D. V was trimmed by 3 bases and J by 3 bases, leaving 9 bases between them. The CDR3 length is 13 residues. Germline lookup yields CDR1 MNHEY and CDR2 SMNVEV (reference sequence). The CDR3 DNA follows: TGTGCCAGCAGTTTTGGACCGTTCTACGAGCAGTACTTC. It specifies CASSFGPFYEQYF.

This chain connects TRBV7-9 to TRBJ2-5, with 9 nucleotides matching TRBD1. The CDR3 is 14 residues long. Looked up from germline, CDR1 is SEHNR and CDR2 is FQNEAQ (reference sequence). The V segment lost 4 bases and the J segment 9 bases; nucleotides outside the gene matches: 9. The CDR3 nucleotides are TGTGCCAGCAGCTCGGGACAGGGACATCAGCCCCAGTACTTC. Amino acids: CASSSGQGHQPQYF.

The chain recombines TRBV20-1 with TRBJ2-3; D may be TRBD2 (6 bases). Trimming cost V 3 bases and J 1 base, with 11 bases left between them. CDR3 length equals 14 residues. The germline V gene encodes CDR1 DFQATT and CDR2 SNEGSKA (reference sequence). The CDR3 region is CSARGGSRTDTQYF. DNA of the CDR3: TGCAGTGCTAGGGGAGGTTCTCGCACAGATACGCAGTATTTT.

V is TRBV5-1 and J is TRBJ2-3; 9 bases map to TRBD1. This CDR3 has 15 amino acids. CDR1 and CDR2 from the germline V gene are SGHRS and YFSETQ. V dropped 3 bases and J dropped 1; count of bases not matched to a gene: 3. The CDR3 DNA reads as TGCGCCAGCAGCTGGGGACAGGGAGGCACAGATACGCAGTATTTT. Translated, it gives CASSWGQGGTDTQYF.

CDR3 nucleotides: TGTGCCAGCAGCTTAGCGGGGGGGCGGAACAATGAGCAGTTCTTC. It specifies CASSLAGGRNNEQFF. The chain uses TRBV7-9 and TRBJ2-1; possibly TRBD2 for D (7 bases). Trimming took off 0 bases at V and 5 bases at J, with 11 bases between the two ends. The CDR3 extends over 15 amino acids. Germline V lookup: CDR1 SEHNR, CDR2 FQNEAQ (reference sequence).

This rearrangement joins TRBV5-5 to TRBJ1-4, with D uncertain. The V gene's germline CDR1 is SGHKS and CDR2 YYEKEE (reference sequence). V was pared by 5 bases and J by 0 bases, with 5 bases between. This CDR3 region has 13 residues. The CDR3 loop is CASRRSTNEKLFF. DNA for the CDR3: TGTGCCAGCAGGAGGTCAACTAATGAAAAACTGTTTTTT.